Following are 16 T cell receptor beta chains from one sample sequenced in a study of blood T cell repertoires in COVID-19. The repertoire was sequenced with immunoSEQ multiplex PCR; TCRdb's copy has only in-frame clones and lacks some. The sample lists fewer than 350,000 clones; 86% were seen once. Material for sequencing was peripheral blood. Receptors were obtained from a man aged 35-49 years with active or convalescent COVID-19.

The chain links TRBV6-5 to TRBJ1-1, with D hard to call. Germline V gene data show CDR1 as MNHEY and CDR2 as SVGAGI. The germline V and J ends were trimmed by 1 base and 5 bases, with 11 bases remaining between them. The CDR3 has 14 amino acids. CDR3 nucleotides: TGTGCCAGCAGTTACTTCGACCGGGTAACTGAAGCTTTCTTT. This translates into CASSYFDRVTEAFF.

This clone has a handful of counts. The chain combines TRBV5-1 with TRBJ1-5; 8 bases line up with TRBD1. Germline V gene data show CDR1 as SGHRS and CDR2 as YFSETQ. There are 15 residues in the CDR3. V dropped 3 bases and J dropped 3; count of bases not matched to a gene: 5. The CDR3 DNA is TGCGCCAGCAGCTCTGGGACAGGCCTCAATCAGCCCCAGCATTTT. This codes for CASSSGTGLNQPQHF.

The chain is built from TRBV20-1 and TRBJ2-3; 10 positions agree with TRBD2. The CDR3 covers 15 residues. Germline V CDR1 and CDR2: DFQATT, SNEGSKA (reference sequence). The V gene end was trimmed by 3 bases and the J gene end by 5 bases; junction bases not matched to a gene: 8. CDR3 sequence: CSASRASGGKDTQYF. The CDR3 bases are TGCAGTGCTAGTAGGGCTAGCGGGGGCAAAGATACGCAGTATTTT.

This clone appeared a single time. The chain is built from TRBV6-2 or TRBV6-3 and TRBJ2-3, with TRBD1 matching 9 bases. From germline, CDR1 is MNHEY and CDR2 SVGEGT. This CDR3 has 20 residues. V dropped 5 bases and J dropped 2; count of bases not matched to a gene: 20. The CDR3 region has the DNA TGTGCCAGCAGTGGTCGGGGACAGGGATCCCCCTCGGGCCTCACAGATACGCAGTATTTT. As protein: CASSGRGQGSPSGLTDTQYF.

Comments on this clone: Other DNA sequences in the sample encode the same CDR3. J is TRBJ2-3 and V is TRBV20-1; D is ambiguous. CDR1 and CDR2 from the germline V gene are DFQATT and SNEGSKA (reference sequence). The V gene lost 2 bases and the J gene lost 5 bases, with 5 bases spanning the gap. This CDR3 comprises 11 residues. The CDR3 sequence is CSARTGDTQYF. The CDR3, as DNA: TGCAGTGCTAGAACTGGAGATACGCAGTATTTT.

The CDR3 DNA reads as TGTGCCAGCAGGGGCCCTAACTCTGGGGCCAACGTCCTGACTTTC. Translation: CASRGPNSGANVLTF. This chain joins TRBV2 and TRBJ2-6, with no clear D. Trimming removed 6 bases from V and 0 bases from J, with 9 bases in between. Germline CDR1 SNHLY, CDR2 FYNNEI. This CDR3 is 15 amino acids long.

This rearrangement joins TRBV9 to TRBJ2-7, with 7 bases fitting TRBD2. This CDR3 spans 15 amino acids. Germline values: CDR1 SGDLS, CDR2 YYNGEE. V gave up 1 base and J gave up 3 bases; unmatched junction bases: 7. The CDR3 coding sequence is TGTGCCAGCAGCGTAAGCGGGGAGGAGATCTACGAGCAGTACTTC. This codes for CASSVSGEEIYEQYF.

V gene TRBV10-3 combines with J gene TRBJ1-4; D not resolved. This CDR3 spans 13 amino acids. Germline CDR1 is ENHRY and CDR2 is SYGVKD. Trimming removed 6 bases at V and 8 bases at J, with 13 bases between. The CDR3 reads CAIRNIEGEKLFF. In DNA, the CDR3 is TGTGCCATCAGGAACATCGAGGGCGAAAAACTGTTTTTT.

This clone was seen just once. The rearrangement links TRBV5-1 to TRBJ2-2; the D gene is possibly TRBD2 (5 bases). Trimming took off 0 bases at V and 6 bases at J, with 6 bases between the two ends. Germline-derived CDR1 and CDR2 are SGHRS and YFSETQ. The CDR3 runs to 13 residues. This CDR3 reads CASSLEAAGELFF. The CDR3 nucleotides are TGCGCCAGCAGCTTGGAAGCGGCCGGGGAGCTGTTTTTT.

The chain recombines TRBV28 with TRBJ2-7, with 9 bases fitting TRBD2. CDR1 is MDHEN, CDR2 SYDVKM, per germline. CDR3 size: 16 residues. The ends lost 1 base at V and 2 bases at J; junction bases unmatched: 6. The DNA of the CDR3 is TGTGCCAGCAGTTTATACGCGCTAGCGGGAACCTACGAGCAGTACTTC. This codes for CASSLYALAGTYEQYF.

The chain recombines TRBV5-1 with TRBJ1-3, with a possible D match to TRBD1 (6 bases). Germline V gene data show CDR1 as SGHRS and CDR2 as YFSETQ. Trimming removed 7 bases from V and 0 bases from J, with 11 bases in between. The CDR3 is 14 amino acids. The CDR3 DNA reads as TGCGCCAGCCGGGACACCAACTCTGGAAACACCATATATTTT. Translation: CASRDTNSGNTIYF.

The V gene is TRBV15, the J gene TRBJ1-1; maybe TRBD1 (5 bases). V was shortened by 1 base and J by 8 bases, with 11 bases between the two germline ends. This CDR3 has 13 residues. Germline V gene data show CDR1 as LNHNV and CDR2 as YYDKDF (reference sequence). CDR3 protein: CATSRGNRGEAFF. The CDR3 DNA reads TGTGCCACCAGCAGAGGAAATCGGGGGGAAGCTTTCTTT.

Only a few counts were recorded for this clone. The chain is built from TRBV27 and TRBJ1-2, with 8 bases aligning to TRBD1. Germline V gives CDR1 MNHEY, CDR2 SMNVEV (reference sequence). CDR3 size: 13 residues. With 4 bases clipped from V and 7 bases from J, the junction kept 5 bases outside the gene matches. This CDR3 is CASSWDRRAGYTF. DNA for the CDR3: TGTGCCAGCAGTTGGGACAGGAGGGCTGGCTACACCTTC.

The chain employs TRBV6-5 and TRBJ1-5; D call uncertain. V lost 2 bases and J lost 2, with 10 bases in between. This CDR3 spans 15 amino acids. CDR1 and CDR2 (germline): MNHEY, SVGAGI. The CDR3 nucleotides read TGTGCCAGCAGTTACACCGGGAAAGGCAATCAGCCCCAGCATTTT. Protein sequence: CASSYTGKGNQPQHF.

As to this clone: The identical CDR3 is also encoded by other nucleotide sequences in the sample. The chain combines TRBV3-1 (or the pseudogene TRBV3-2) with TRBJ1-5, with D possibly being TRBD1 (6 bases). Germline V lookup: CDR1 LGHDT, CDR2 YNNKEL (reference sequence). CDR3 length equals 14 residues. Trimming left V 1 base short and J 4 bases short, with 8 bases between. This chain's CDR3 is CASSQVGGNQPQHF. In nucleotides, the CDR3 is TGTGCCAGCAGCCAAGTAGGGGGAAATCAGCCCCAGCATTTT.

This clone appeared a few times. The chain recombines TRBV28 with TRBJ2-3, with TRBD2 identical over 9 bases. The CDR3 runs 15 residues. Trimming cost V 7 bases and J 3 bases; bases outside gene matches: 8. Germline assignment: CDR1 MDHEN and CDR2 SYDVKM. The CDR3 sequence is CASNPRGGRTDTQYF. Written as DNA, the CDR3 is TGTGCCAGCAATCCGCGGGGGGGCAGGACAGATACGCAGTATTTT.